This T cell receptor beta chain was retrieved from a study of blood T cell repertoires in COVID-19. Study-level information: T cells, B-cell-depleted T cells, or PBMCs provided the cDNA or gDNA that served as material.

This table comes from immunoSEQ multiplex PCR, and its TCRdb copy is limited to in-frame clones, with some not included. Of 150,000 to 200,000 clones listed, around four fifths are singletons. V lost 6 bases, J lost 11 bases, and 13 bases lay in between. The CDR3 is 11 amino acids. The germline V gene has CDR1 MNHEY and CDR2 SMNVEV (reference sequence). The gene calls are TRBV27 and TRBJ1-1; D unresolved. This sequence originates from a woman aged 25 to 45 with acute or convalescent COVID-19. Sequenced: peripheral blood. CDR3 loop: CASRLGVRAFF. For the CDR3, the DNA is TGTGCCAGCAGGCTCGGGGTGAGGGCTTTCTTT.